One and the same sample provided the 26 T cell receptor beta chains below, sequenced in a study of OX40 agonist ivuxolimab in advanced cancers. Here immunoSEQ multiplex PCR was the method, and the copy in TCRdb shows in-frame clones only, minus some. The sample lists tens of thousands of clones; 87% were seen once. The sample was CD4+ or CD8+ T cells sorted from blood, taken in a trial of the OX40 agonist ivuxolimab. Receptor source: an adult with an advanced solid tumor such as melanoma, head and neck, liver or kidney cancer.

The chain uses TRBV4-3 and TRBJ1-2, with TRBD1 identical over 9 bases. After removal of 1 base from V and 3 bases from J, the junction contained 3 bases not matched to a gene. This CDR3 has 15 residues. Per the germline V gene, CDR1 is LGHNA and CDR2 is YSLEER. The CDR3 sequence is CASSQGTGADYGYTF. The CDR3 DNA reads TGCGCCAGCAGCCAAGGGACAGGGGCCGACTATGGCTACACCTTC.

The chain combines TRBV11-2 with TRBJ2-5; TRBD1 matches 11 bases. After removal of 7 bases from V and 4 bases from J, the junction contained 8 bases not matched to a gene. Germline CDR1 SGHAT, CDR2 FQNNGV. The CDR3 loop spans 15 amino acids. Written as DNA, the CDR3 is TGTGCCAGCACACGGACAGGGGGCGAGCGAGAGACCCAGTACTTC. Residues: CASTRTGGERETQYF.

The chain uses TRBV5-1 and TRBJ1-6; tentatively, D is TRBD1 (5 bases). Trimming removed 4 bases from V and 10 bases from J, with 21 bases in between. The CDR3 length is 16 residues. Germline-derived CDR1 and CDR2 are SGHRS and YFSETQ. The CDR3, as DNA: TGCGCCAGCAGCGAGGCCGAGGGGCCTGTTGGGTCACCCCTCCACTTT. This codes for CASSEAEGPVGSPLHF.

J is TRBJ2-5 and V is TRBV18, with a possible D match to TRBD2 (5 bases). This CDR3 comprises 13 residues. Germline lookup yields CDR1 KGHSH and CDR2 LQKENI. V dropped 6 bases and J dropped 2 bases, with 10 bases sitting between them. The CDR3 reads CASSLGVQETQYF. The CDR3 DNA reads TGTGCCAGCTCCCTCGGGGTGCAAGAGACCCAGTACTTC.

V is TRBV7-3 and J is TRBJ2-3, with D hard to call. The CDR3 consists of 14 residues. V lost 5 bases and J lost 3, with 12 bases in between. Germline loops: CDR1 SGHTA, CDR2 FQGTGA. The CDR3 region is CASSPRPETDTQYF. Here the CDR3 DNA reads TGTGCCAGCAGCCCCCGCCCAGAAACAGATACGCAGTATTTT. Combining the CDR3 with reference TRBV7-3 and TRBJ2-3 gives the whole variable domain GAGVSQTPSNKVTEKGKYVELRCDPISGHTALYWYRQSLGQGPEFLIYFQGTGAADDSGLPNDRFFAVRPEGSVSTLKIQRTERGDSAVYLCASSPRPETDTQYFGPGTRLTVL.

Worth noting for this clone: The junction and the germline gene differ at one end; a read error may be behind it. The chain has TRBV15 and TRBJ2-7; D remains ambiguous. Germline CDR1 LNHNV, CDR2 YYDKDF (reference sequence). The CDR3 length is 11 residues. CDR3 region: CATSRDLSITF. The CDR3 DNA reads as TGTGCCACCAGCAGAGATCTGTCGATAACTTTC.

CDR3 residues: CASSVGSGDTGELFF. DNA of the CDR3: TGTGCCAGCAGCGTAGGTAGCGGGGACACCGGGGAGCTGTTTTTT. This rearrangement joins TRBV9 to TRBJ2-2; 8 positions match TRBD2. With 0 bases clipped from V and 3 bases from J, the junction kept 1 base outside the gene matches. Germline CDR1 is SGDLS and CDR2 is YYNGEE. CDR3 length equals 15 residues.

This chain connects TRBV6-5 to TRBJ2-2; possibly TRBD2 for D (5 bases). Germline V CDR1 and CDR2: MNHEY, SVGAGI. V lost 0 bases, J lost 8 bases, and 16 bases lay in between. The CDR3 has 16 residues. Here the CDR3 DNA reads TGTGCCAGCAGTTACTCGAGGGCGATCTCAGGAGGGGAGCTGTTTTTT. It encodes CASSYSRAISGGELFF.

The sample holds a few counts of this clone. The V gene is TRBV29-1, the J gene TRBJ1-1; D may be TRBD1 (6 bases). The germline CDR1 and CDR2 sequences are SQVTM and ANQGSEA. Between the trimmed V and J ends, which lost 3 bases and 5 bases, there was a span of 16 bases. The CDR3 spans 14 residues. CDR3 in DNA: TGCAGCGTTGACTTACAGGGAAGGGGTACTGAAGCTTTCTTT. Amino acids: CSVDLQGRGTEAFF.

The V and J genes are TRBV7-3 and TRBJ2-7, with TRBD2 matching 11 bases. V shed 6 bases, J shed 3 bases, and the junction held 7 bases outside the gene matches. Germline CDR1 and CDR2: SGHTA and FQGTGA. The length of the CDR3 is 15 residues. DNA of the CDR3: TGTGCCAGCAGGCCCGGGACTAGCGGATACTACGAGCAGTACTTC. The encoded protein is CASRPGTSGYYEQYF.

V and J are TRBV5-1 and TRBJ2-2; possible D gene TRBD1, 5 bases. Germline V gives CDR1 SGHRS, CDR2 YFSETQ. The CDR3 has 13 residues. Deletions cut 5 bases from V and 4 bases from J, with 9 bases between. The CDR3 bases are TGCGCCAGCAGTGACAGAGGCACCGGGGAGCTGTTTTTT. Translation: CASSDRGTGELFF.

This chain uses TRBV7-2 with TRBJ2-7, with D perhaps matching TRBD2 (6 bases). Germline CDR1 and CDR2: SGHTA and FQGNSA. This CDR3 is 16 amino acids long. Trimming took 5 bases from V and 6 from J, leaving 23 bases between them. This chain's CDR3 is CASSTRSGGKESEQYF. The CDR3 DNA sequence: TGTGCCAGCAGCACCCGGTCCGGCGGGAAGGAATCCGAGCAGTACTTC.

The chain's CDR3 is CAWSASSTNEKLFF. The DNA of the CDR3 is TGTGCCTGGAGTGCGTCCTCAACTAATGAAAAACTGTTTTTT. V is TRBV30 and J is TRBJ1-4, with D unresolved. Germline-derived CDR1 and CDR2 are GTSNPN and SVGIG (reference sequence). The CDR3 covers 14 residues. V lost 1 base, J lost 0 bases, and 6 bases lay in between.

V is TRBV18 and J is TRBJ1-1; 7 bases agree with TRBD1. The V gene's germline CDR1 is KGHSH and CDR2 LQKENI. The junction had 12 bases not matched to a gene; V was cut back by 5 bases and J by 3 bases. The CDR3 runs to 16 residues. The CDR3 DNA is TGTGCCAGCTCATCCACGGCCGGGACAGCCCACACTGAAGCTTTCTTT. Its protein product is CASSSTAGTAHTEAFF.

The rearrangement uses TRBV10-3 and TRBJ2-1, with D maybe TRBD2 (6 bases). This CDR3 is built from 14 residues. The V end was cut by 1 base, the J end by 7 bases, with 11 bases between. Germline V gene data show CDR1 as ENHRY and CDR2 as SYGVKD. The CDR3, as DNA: TGTGCCATCAGTGAGTTGGCGGGGCGAAATGAGCAGTTCTTC. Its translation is CAISELAGRNEQFF.

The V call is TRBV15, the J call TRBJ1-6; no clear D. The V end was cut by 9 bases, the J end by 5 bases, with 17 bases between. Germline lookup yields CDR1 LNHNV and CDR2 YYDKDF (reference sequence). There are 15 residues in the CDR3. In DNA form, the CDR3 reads TGTGCCACAGAAACCCGAGGCTGGAATAATTCACCCCTCCACTTT. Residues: CATETRGWNNSPLHF.

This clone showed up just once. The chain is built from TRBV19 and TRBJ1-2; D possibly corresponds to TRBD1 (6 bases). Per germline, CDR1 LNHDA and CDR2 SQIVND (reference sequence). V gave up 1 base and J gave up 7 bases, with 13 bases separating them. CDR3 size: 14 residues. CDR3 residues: CASSIGGPWSGYTF. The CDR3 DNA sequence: TGTGCCAGTAGTATAGGGGGGCCTTGGAGTGGCTACACCTTC.

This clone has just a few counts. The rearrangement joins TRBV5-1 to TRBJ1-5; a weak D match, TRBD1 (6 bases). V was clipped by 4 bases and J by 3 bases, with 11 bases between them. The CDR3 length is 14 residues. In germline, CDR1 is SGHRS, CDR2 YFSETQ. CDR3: CASSLDRNNQPQHF. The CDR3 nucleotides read TGCGCCAGCAGCCTCGACAGGAACAATCAGCCCCAGCATTTT.

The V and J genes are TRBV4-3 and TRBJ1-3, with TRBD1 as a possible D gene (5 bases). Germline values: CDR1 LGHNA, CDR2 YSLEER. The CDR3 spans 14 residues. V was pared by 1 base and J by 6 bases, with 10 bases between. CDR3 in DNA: TGCGCCAGCAGCCAAGGCGGGGCGGCAAACACCATATATTTT. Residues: CASSQGGAANTIYF.

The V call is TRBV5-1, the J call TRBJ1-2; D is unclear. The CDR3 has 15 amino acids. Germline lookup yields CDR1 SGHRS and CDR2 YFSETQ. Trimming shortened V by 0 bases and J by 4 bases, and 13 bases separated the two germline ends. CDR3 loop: CASSLEAKKVYGYTF. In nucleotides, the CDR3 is TGCGCCAGCAGCTTGGAGGCAAAAAAGGTCTATGGCTACACCTTC.

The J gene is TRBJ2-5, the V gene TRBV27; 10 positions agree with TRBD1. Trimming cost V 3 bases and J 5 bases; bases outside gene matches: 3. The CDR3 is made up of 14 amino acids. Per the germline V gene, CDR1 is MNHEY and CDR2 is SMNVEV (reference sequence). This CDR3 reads CASSLDRGRETQYF. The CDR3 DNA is TGTGCCAGCAGTTTGGACAGGGGGAGGGAGACCCAGTACTTC.

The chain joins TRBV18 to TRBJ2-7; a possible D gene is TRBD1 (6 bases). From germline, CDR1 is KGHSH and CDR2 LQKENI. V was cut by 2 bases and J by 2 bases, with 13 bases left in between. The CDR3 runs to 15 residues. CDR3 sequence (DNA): TGTGCCAGCTCACCAAGGGGGACGGACACCTACGAGCAGTACTTC. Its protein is CASSPRGTDTYEQYF.

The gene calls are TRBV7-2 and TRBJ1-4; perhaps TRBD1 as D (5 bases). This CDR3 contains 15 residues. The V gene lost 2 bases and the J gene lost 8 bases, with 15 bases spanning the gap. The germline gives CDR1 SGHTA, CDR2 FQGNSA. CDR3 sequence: CASSLSRAIGEKLFF. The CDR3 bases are TGTGCCAGCAGCTTAAGCAGGGCCATAGGGGAAAAACTGTTTTTT.

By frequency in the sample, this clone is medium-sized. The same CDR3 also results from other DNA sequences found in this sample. The CDR3 is CASSQVQGAAYEQYF. The CDR3 nucleotides read TGCGCCAGCAGCCAAGTACAGGGGGCGGCCTACGAGCAGTACTTC. This sequence joins TRBV4-3 and TRBJ2-7; 9 positions match TRBD1. Germline loops: CDR1 LGHNA, CDR2 YSLEER. The trim removed 1 base at V and 2 bases at J, leaving 3 bases unmatched. The CDR3 spans 15 residues.

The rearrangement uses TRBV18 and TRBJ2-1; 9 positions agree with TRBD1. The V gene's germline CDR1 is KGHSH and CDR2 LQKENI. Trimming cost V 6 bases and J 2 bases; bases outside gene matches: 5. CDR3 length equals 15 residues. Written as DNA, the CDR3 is TGTGCCAGCTCCCGGACAGGGGATGCCTACAATGAGCAGTTCTTC. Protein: CASSRTGDAYNEQFF.

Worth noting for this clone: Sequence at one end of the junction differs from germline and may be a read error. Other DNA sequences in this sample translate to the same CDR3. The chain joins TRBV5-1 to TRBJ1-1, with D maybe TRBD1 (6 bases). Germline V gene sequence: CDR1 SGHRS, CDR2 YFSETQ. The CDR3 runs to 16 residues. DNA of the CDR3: TGCGCCAGCAGTTTGGTTGTTGTGGGGGGCTACACTGAAGCTTTCTTT. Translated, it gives CASSLVVVGGYTEAFF.